The clone carrying this T cell receptor (beta chain) showed up just a few times. Its target is unknown. 5'RACE template switching produced TCR cDNA carrying a universal primer site and UMIs. Using its own MiXCR run on the 5' RACE reads, TCRdb lists one record per CDR3 protein. The sample holds 65,000 to 90,000 distinct CDR3 sequences; about 7.7% are singletons and the top ten take roughly 41%. The sample comes from a study of T cells after yellow fever vaccination. Study information: For low cell numbers, libraries were made with SMART-Seq v4 Ultra Low Input.

Study-level results: Only a minor proportion of clonotypes was detected across both CD4 and CD8 compartments.

Specimen: CD8+ T cells sorted from PBMCs, collected on the day of the yellow fever booster vaccination. The receptor was derived from a man aged 25 to 45 who received the YFV17D yellow fever vaccine.

CDR3 amino acids: CSARTGEHYEQYF. CDR3 DNA: TGCAGCGCCAGAACAGGGGAGCACTACGAGCAGTACTTC. The J gene is TRBJ2-7, the V gene TRBV29-1, with 7 bases aligning to TRBD1. The CDR3 length is 13 residues. The germline CDR1 and CDR2 sequences are SQVTM and ANQGSEA. The J segment lost 3 bases and the V segment lost 7 bases, leaving 9 bases of the junction unmatched.